This TCR beta chain was retrieved from a study of CD8 T cells in ankylosing spondylitis. This clonotype was detected only a few times. Its target is not known. One entry per CDR3 protein results from TCRdb running MiXCR on the 5' RACE reads. Of hundreds of thousands of distinct CDR3 sequences listed, approximately 20% are singletons. Germline CDR1 reads KGHSH; CDR2 reads LQKENI. V lost 8 bases to trimming and J lost 4 bases, with 21 bases between them. The CDR3 is made up of 15 amino acids. Study conclusions and caveats: What seemed typical of ankylosing spondylitis blood was a TCR beta motif built from 8 or 9 highly homologous variants.

Sample: blood, either unsorted or a sorted T cell fraction (not recorded which). The V and J genes are TRBV18 and TRBJ2-7; weak D call: TRBD1 (5 bases). The clonotype was recovered from a male donor with ankylosing spondylitis or in good health (not recorded which). The CDR3 bases are TGTGCCAGCGCCGACAGTGCCCCTCCTATGTACGAGCAGTACTTC. This sequence encodes CASADSAPPMYEQYF.